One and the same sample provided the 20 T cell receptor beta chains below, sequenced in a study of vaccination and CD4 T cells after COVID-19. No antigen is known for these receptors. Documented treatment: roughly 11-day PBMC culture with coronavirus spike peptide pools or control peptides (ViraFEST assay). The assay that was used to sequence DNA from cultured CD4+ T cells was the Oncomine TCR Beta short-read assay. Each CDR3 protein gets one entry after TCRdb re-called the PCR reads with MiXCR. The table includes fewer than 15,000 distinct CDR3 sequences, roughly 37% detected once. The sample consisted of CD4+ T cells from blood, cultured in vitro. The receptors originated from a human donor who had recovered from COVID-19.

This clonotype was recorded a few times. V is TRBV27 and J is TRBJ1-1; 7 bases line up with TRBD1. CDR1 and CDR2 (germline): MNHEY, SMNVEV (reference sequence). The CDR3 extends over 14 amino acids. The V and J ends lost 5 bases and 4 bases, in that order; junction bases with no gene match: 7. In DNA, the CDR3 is TGTGCCAGCAGTCTGACAGGGTTTGGCACTGAAGCTTTCTTT. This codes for CASSLTGFGTEAFF.

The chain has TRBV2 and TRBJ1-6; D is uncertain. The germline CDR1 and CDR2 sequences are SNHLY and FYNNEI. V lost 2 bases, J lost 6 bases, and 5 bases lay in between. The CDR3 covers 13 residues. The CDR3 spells CASSELANSPLHF. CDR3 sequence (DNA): TGTGCCAGCAGTGAACTGGCTAATTCACCCCTCCACTTT.

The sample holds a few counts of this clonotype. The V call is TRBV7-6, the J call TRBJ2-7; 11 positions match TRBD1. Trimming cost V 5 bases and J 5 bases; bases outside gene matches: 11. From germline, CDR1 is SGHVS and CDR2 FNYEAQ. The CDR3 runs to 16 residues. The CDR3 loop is CASSHRVGTGGNEQYF. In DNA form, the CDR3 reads TGTGCCAGCAGCCACCGGGTAGGGACAGGGGGGAACGAGCAGTACTTC.

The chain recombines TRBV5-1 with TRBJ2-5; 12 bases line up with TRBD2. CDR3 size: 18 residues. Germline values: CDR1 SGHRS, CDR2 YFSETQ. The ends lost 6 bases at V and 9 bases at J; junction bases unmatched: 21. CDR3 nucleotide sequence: TGCGCCAGCACCTACTTCAGACTAACGTTGACTAGCGGGAGCCCCCAGTACTTC. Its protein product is CASTYFRLTLTSGSPQYF.

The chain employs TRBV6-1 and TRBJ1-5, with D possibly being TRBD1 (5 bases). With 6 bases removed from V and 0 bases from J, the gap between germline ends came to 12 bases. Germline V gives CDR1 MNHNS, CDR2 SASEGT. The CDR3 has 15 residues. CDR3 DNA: TGTGCCAGCAGCCGGACATTTTATAGCAATCAGCCCCAGCATTTT. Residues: CASSRTFYSNQPQHF.

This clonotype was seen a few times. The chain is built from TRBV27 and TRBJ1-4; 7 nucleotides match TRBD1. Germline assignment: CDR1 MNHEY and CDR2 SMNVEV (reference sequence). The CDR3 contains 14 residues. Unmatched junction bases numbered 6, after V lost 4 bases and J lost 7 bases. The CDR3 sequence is CASSSLQGREKLFF. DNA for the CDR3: TGTGCCAGCAGTTCTCTACAGGGGCGTGAAAAACTGTTTTTT.

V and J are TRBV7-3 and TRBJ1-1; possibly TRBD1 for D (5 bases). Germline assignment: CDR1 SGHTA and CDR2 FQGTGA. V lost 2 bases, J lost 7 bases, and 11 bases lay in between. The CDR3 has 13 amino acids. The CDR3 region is CASSLEGESEAFF. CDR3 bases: TGTGCCAGCAGCTTAGAAGGGGAAAGTGAAGCTTTCTTT. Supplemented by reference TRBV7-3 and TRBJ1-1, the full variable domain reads GAGVSQTPSNKVTEKGKYVELRCDPISGHTALYWYRQSLGQGPEFLIYFQGTGAADDSGLPNDRFFAVRPEGSVSTLKIQRTERGDSAVYLCASSLEGESEAFFGQGTRLTVV.

CDR3 DNA sequence: TGTGCCAGCAGCCTAGGGGGTTTAGCGGGAGATCGTTCCGGGGAGCTGTTTTTT. Translating gives CASSLGGLAGDRSGELFF. The chain uses TRBV6-1 and TRBJ2-2, with 9 bases identical to TRBD2. CDR1 and CDR2 from the germline V gene are MNHNS and SASEGT. V lost 6 bases and J lost 6; bases outside the gene matches: 17. The CDR3 totals 18 residues.

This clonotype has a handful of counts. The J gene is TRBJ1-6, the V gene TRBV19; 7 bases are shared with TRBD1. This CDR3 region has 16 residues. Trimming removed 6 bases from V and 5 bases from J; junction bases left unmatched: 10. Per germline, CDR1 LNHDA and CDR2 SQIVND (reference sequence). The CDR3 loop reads CASRGQQLTNNSPLHF. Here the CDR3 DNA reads TGTGCCAGTAGGGGACAGCAGCTTACCAATAATTCACCCCTCCACTTT.

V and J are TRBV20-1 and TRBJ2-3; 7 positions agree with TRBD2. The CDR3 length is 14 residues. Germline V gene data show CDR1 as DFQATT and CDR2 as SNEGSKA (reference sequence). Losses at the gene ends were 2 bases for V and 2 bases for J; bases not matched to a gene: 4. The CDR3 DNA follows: TGCAGTGCTAGACTAGCGGATCTCACAGATACGCAGTATTTT. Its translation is CSARLADLTDTQYF.

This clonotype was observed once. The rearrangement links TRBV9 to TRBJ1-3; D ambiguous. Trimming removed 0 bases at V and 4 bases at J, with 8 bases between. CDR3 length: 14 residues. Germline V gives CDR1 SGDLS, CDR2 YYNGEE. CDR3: CASSVVAVGNTIYF. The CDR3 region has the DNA TGTGCCAGCAGCGTAGTCGCAGTCGGAAACACCATATATTTT. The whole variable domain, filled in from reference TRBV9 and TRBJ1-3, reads DSGVTQTPKHLITATGQRVTLRCSPRSGDLSVYWYQQSLDQGLQFLIQYYNGEERAKGNILERFSAQQFPDLHSELNLSSLELGDSALYFCASSVVAVGNTIYFGEGSWLTVV.

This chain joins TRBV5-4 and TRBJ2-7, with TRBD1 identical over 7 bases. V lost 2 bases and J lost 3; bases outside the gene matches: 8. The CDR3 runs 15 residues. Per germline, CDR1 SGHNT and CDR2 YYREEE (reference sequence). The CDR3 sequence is CASSLNGDRNYEQYF. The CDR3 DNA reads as TGTGCCAGCAGCTTAAACGGGGACAGAAACTACGAGCAGTACTTC.

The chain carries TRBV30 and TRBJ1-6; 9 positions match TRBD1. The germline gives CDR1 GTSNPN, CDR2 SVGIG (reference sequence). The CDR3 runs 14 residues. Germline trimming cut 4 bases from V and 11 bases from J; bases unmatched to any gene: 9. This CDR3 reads CAWMRQGVMTPLHF. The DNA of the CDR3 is TGTGCCTGGATGAGACAGGGGGTTATGACACCCCTCCACTTT.

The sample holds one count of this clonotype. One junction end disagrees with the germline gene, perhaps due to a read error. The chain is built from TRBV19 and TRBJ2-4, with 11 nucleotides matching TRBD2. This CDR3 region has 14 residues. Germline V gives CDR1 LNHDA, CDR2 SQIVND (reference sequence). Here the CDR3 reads CASSIELAGVIVHF. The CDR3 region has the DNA TGTGCCAGTAGTATTGAACTAGCGGGAGTCATAGTGCACTTC.

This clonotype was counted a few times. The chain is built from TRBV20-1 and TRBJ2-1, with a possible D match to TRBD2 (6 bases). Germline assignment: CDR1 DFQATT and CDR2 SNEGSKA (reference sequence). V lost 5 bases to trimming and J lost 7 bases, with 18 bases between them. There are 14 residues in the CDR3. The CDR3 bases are TGCAGTGCTTTCTTAGCGGAGAGTCCGAATGAGCAGTTCTTC. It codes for CSAFLAESPNEQFF.

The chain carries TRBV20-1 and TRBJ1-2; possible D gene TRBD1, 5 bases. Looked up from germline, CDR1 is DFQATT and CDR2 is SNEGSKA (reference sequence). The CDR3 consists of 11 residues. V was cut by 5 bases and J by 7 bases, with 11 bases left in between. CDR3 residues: CSAQNGGGYTF. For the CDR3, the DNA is TGCAGTGCTCAAAATGGGGGTGGCTACACCTTC.

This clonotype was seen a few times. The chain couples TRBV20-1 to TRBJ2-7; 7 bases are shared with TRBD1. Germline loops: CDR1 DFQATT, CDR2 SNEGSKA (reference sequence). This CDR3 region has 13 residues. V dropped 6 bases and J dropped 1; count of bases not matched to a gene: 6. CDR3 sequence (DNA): TGCAGTGCAACGGGACAGACTTCCTACGAGCAGTACTTC. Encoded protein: CSATGQTSYEQYF.

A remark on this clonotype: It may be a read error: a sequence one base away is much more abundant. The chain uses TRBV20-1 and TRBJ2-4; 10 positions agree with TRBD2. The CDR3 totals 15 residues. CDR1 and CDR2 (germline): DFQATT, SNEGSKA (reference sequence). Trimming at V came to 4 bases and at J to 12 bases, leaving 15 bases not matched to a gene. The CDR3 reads CSATGALAGAVSQYF. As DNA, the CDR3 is TGCAGTGCTACGGGGGCCCTAGCGGGAGCGGTCTCTCAGTACTTC.

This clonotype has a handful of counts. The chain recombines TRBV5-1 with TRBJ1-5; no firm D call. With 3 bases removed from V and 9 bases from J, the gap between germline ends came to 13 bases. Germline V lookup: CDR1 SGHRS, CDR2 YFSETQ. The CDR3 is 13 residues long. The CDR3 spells CASSSLGLGPQHF. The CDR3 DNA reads TGCGCCAGCAGCTCGTTGGGTTTAGGGCCCCAGCATTTT.

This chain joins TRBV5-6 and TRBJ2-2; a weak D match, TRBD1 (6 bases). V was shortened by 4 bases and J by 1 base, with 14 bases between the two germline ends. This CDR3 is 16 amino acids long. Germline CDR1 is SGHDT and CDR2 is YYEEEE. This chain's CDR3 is CASSTLTQGNTGELFF. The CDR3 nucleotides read TGTGCCAGCAGCACACTGACACAGGGGAACACCGGGGAGCTGTTTTTT.